This T cell receptor beta chain was captured in a study of PD-L1 blockade in urothelial cancer. Turning to the study itself: Patients' histories included 0 to 3 prior chemotherapy regimens. The study, taken as a whole, reports: TCR clonality was measured in pretreatment peripheral blood. Clonality below the median predicted better survival.

The time point denotes: peripheral blood 6 weeks after treatment start. Each patient gave between 1 and 8 samples, pretreatment and on-treatment. This clone is a singleton in its sample. Its antigen is unidentified. This CDR3 is 15 amino acids long. Germline values: CDR1 MGHRA, CDR2 YSYEKL. V dropped 2 bases and J dropped 3; count of bases not matched to a gene: 5. Generated by immunoSEQ multiplex PCR, the TCRdb table keeps only in-frame clones and is missing some. Altogether some 120,000 clones are present, more than 85% being singletons, with the ten largest covering over 1.5%. The sample consisted of PBMCs, taken around atezolizumab (anti-PD-L1) treatment. The source is a man in his 60s with urothelial cancer. This sequence joins TRBV4-1 and TRBJ2-7; 9 nucleotides match TRBD1. CDR3 in DNA: TGCGCCAGCAGCCAAACCGGGACAGGGCACTACGAGCAGTACTTC. It specifies CASSQTGTGHYEQYF.